This TCR beta chain was captured in a study of T cells in Graves' hyperthyroidism and ophthalmopathy. Study details: Any treatment followed the collection of peripheral blood at initial diagnosis. Regarding the study as a whole: Appearing also in blood were most of the thyroid clonotypes expanded above 0.001.

Regarding this clonotype: The antigen is not known.

Stable Graves' hyperthyroidism denoted no ophthalmopathy progression over 18 months. The PBMCs studied were ones that came from 10 ml fresh peripheral blood. The CDR3 is made up of 13 amino acids. Germline assignment: CDR1 SNHLY and CDR2 FYNNEI. V shed 5 bases and J shed 3 bases, with 11 bases lying between them. RNA transcripts gave rise to amplified TCR beta CDR3 regions. The HTBI set primed first-round TCR CDR3 RT-PCR. TCRdb reanalysed the multiplex PCR reads using MiXCR and keeps one entry per CDR3 protein. The table has 700,000 or so distinct CDR3 sequences, about 15% seen once. The TCR comes from a man between 18 and 35 years old with Graves' hyperthyroidism. The sample comprised blood. The genes are TRBV2 and TRBJ2-7; a weak D match, TRBD1 (6 bases). CDR3 sequence (DNA): TGTGCCAGCAGTTCGCCAGGGGACTACGAGCAGTACTTC. Its translation is CASSSPGDYEQYF.